The clone carrying this T cell receptor (beta chain) was found a few times. The method was immunoSEQ multiplex PCR; TCRdb's version includes in-frame clones alone and lacks a portion of them. The sample has around 98,000 clones, about 83% seen once; the top ten hold around 0.52%. The data stem from a study of OX40 agonist ivuxolimab in advanced cancers. At the level of the study: Patients were dosed intravenously with ivuxolimab at 0.01 to 10 mg/kg every 2 weeks.

With 2 bases clipped from V and 4 bases from J, the junction kept 9 bases outside the gene matches. The CDR3 covers 15 residues. Germline V lookup: CDR1 SGHRS, CDR2 YFSETQ. This TCR was sampled from an adult with an advanced solid tumor such as melanoma, head and neck, liver or kidney cancer. V usage is TRBV5-1 and J usage is TRBJ2-7, with TRBD1 matching 7 bases. The material sequenced was CD4+ or CD8+ T cells sorted from blood, taken in a trial of the OX40 agonist ivuxolimab. DNA of the CDR3: TGCGCCAGCAGCTTATCAAACAGGGGAGTGTACGAGCAGTACTTC. Its translation: CASSLSNRGVYEQYF.